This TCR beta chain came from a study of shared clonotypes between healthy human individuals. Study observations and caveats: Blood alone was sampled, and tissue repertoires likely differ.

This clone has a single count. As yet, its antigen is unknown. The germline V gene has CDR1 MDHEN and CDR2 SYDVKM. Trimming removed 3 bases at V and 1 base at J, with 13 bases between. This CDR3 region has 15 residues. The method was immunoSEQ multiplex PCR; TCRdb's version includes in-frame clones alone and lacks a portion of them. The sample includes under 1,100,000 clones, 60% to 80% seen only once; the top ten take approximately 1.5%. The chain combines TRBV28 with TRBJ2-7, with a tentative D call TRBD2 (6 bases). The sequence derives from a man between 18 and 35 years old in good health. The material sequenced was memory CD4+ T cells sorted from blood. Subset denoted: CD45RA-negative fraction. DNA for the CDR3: TGTGCCAGCAGTTTCCGACTAGGGAGTTCCTACGAGCAGTACTTC. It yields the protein CASSFRLGSSYEQYF.